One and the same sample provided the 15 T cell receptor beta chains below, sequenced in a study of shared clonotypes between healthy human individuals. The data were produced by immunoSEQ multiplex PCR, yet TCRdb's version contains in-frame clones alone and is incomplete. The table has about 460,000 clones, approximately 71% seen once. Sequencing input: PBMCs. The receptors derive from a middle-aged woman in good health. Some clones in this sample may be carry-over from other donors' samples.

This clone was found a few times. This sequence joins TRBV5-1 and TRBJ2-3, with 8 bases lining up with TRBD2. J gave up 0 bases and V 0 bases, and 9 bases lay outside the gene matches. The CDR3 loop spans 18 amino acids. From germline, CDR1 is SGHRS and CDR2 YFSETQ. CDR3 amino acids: CASSLAVTSDTSTDTQYF. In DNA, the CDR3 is TGCGCCAGCAGCTTGGCGGTGACTAGCGACACAAGCACAGATACGCAGTATTTT.

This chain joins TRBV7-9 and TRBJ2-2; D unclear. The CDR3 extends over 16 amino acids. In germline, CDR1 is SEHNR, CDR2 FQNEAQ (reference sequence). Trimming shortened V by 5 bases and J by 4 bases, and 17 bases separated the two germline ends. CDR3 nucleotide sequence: TGTGCCAGCAGCCCCGAATTGGCCTGGGGCACCGGGGAGCTGTTTTTT. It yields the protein CASSPELAWGTGELFF.

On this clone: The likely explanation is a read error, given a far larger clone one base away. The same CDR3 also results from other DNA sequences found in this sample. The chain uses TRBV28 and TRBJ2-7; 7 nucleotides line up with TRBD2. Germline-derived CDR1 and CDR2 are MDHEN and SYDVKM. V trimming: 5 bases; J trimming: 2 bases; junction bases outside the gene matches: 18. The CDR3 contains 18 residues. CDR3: CASSLSGTFTFNTYEQYF. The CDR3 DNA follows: TGTGCCAGCAGTCTAAGCGGGACTTTCACATTTAACACCTACGAGCAGTACTTC.

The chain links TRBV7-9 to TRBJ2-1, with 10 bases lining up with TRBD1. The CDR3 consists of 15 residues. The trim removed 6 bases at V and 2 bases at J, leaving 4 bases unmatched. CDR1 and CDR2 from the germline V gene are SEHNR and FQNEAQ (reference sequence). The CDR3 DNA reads TGTGCCAGCAGTAGACAGGGGGCCCCCTACAATGAGCAGTTCTTC. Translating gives CASSRQGAPYNEQFF. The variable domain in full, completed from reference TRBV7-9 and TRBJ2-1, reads DTGVSQNPRHKITKRGQNVTFRCDPISEHNRLYWYRQTLGQGPEFLTYFQNEAQLEKSRLLSDRFSAERPKGSFSTLEIQRTEQGDSAMYLCASSRQGAPYNEQFFGPGTRLTVL.

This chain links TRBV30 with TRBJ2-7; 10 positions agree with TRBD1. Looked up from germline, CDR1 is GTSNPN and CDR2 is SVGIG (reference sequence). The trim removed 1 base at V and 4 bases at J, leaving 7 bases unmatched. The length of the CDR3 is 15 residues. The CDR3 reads CAWSGTGGLRYEQYF. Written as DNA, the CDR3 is TGTGCCTGGAGTGGGACAGGGGGATTAAGGTACGAGCAGTACTTC.

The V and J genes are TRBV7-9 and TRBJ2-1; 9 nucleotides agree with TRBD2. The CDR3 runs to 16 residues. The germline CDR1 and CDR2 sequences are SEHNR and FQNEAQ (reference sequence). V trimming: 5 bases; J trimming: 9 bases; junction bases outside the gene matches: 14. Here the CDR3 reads CASSPRASGTQREQFF. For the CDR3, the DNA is TGTGCCAGCAGCCCTCGGGCTAGCGGGACGCAACGTGAGCAGTTCTTC.

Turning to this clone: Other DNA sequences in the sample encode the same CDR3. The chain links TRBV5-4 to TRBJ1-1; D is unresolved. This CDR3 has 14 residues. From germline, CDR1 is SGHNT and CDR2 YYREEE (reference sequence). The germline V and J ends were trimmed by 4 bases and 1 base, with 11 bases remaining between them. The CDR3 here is CASSPRGGNTEAFF. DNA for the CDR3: TGTGCCAGCAGCCCACGCGGAGGGAACACTGAAGCTTTCTTT.

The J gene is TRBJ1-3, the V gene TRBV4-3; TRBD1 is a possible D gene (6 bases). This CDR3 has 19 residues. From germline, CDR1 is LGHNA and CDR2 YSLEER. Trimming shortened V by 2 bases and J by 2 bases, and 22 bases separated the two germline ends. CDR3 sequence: CASSQSFTGNQGTGNTIYF. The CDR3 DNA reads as TGCGCCAGCAGCCAAAGCTTCACAGGGAACCAAGGGACTGGAAACACCATATATTTT.

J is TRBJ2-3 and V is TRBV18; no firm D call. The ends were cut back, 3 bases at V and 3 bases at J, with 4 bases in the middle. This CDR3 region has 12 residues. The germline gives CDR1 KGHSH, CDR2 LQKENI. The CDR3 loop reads CASSPWTDTQYF. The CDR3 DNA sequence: TGTGCCAGCTCACCGTGGACAGATACGCAGTATTTT. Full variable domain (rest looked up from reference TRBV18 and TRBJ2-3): NAGVMQNPRHLVRRRGQEARLRCSPMKGHSHVYWYRQLPEEGLKFMVYLQKENIIDESGMPKERFSAEFPKEGPSILRIQQVVRGDSAAYFCASSPWTDTQYFGPGTRLTVL.

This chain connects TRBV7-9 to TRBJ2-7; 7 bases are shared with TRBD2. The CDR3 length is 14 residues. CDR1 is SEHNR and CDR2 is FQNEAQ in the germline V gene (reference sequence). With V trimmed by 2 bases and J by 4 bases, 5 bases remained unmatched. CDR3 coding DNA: TGTGCCAGCAGCTTAAGGGCTAGCGGATACGAGCAGTACTTC. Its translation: CASSLRASGYEQYF. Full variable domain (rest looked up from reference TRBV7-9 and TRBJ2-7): DTGVSQNPRHKITKRGQNVTFRCDPISEHNRLYWYRQTLGQGPEFLTYFQNEAQLEKSRLLSDRFSAERPKGSFSTLEIQRTEQGDSAMYLCASSLRASGYEQYFGPGTRLTVT.

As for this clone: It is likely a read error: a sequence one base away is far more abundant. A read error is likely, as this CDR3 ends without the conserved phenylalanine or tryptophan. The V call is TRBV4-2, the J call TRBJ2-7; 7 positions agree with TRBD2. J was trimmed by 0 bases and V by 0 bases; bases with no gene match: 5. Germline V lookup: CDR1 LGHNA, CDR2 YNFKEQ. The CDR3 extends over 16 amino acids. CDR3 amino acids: CASSQELAVNSYEQYL. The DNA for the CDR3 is TGTGCCAGCAGCCAAGAGCTAGCGGTTAACTCCTACGAGCAGTACCTC.

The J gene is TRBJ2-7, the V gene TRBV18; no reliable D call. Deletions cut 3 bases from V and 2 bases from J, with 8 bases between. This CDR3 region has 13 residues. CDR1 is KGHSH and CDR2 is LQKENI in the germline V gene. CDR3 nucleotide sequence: TGTGCCAGCTCACCGGCGAGCCCCTACGAGCAGTACTTC. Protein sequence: CASSPASPYEQYF.

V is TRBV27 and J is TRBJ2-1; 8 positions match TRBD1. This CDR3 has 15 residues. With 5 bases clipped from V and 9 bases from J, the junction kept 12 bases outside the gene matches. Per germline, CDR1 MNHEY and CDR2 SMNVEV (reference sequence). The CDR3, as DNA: TGTGCCAGCAGTCCAAGACGGACAGGGCTGGCTGAGCAGTTCTTC. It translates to CASSPRRTGLAEQFF.

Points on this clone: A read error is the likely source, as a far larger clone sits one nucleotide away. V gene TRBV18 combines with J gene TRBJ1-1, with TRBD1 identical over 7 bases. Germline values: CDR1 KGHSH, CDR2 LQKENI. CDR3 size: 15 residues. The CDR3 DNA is TGTGCCAGCTCACCACCGGGGGGACAGAACACTGAAGCTCTCTTT. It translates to CASSPPGGQNTEALF.

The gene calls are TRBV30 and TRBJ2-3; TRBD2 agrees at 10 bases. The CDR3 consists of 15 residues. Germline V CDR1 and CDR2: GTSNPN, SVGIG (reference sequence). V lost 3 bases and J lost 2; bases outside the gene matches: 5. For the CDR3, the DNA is TGTGCCTGGAGGGATAGCGGGAGGTTCACAGATACGCAGTATTTT. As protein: CAWRDSGRFTDTQYF.